A single count supports the clone carrying this TCR beta chain. The data are from a study of CD8 T cells in Susac syndrome. Trimming took off 1 base at V and 11 bases at J, with 8 bases between the two ends. The CDR3 spans 11 residues. Random hexamers were used to reverse transcribe an amount of about 0.45 to 1 ug RNA. An immunoSEQ multiplex PCR amplified TCR beta CDR3 over 54 Vbeta and 13 Jbeta. TCRdb analysed the immunoSEQ multiplex PCR reads with MiXCR anew, one entry per CDR3 protein. The data show 200,000 to 250,000 distinct CDR3 sequences, about 94% seen once. The sample was CD4+ T cells from PBMCs. This receptor was obtained from a human donor with Susac syndrome. The chain recombines TRBV12-3 or TRBV12-4 with TRBJ1-1; no firm D call. The CDR3 loop reads CASSLGENAFF. DNA for the CDR3: TGTGCCAGCAGTTTAGGGGAGAACGCTTTCTTT.